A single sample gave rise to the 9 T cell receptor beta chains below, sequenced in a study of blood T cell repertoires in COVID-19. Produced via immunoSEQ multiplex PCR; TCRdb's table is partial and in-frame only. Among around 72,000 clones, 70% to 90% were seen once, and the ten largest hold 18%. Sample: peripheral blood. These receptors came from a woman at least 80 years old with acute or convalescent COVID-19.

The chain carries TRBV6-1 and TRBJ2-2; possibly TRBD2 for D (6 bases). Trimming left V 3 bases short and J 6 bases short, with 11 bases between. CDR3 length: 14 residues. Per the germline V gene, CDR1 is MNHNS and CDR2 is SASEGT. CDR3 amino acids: CASSEGGDAGELFF. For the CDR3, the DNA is TGTGCCAGCAGTGAGGGGGGTGACGCCGGGGAGCTGTTTTTT.

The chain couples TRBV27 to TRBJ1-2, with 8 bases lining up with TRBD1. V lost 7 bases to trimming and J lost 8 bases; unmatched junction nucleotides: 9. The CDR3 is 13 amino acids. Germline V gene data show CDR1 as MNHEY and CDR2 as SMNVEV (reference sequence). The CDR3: CASTSDRVQGYTF. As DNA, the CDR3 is TGTGCCAGCACCTCGGACAGGGTTCAAGGCTACACCTTC.

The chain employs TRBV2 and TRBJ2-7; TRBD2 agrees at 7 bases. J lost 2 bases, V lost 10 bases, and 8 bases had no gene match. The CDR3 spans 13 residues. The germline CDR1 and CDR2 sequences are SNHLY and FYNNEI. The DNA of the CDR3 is TGTGCCAACAAGGGACTAACGGCCTACGAGCAGTACTTC. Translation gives CANKGLTAYEQYF.

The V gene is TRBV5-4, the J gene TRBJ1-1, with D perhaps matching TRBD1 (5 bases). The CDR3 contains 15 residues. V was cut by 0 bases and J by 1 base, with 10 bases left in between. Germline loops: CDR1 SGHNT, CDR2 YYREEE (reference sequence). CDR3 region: CASSLEGARNTEAFF. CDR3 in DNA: TGTGCCAGCAGCTTGGAAGGGGCTCGGAACACTGAAGCTTTCTTT. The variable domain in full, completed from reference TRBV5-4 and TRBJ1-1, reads ETGVTQSPTHLIKTRGQQVTLRCSSQSGHNTVSWYQQALGQGPQFIFQYYREEENGRGNFPPRFSGLQFPNYSSELNVNALELDDSALYLCASSLEGARNTEAFFGQGTRLTVV.

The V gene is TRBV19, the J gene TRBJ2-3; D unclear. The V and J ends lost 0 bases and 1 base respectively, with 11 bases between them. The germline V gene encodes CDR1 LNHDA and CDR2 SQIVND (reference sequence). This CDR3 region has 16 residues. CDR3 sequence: CASSIDSSARTDTQYF. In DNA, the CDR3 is TGTGCCAGTAGTATAGACTCCAGCGCGCGCACAGATACGCAGTATTTT.

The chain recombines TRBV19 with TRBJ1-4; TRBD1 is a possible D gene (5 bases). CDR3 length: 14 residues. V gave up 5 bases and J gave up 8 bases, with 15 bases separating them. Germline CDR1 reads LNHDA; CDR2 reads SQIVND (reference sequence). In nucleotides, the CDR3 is TGTGCCAGTAGTGTAATGACAGTTAGGGAAAAACTGTTTTTT. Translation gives CASSVMTVREKLFF.

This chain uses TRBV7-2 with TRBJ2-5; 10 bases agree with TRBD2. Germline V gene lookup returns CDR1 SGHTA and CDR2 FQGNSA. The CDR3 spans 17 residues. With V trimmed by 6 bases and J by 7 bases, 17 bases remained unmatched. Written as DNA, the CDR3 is TGTGCCAGCAGTCGCGGTGGGGCTAGCGGGGGAGAAGGGACCCAGTACTTC. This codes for CASSRGGASGGEGTQYF.

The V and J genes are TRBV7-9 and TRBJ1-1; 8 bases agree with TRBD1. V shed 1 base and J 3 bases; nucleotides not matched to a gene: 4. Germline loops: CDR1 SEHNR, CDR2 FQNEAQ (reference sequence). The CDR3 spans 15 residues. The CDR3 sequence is CASSLGTGIDTEAFF. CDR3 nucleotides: TGTGCCAGCAGCTTAGGGACAGGGATCGACACTGAAGCTTTCTTT. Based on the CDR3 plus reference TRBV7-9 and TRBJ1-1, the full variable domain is DTGVSQNPRHKITKRGQNVTFRCDPISEHNRLYWYRQTLGQGPEFLTYFQNEAQLEKSRLLSDRFSAERPKGSFSTLEIQRTEQGDSAMYLCASSLGTGIDTEAFFGQGTRLTVV.

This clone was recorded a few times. CDR3 in amino acids: CASSWPGGNQPQHF. In DNA, the CDR3 is TGTGCCAGTAGTTGGCCAGGGGGCAATCAGCCCCAGCATTTT. The V gene is TRBV19, the J gene TRBJ1-5, with D maybe TRBD1 (6 bases). This CDR3 has 14 amino acids. Germline values: CDR1 LNHDA, CDR2 SQIVND (reference sequence). With 5 bases removed from V and 2 bases from J, the gap between germline ends came to 10 bases.